This section outlines one TCR beta chain sequence together with its context. This record comes from a study of T cell responses to AZD1222 COVID-19 vaccine. Sequencing used immunoSEQ multiplex PCR; TCRdb keeps in-frame clones, though not all of them. Among hundreds of thousands of clones listed, around 92% were seen once. The receptor's source is an adult who received the AZD1222 COVID-19 vaccine. Sample: peripheral blood, taken 28 days after the second AZD1222 dose.

In nucleotides, the CDR3 is TGTGCCACCCGGACAGGGGATCCCTACGAGCAGTACTTC. Amino acid sequence: CATRTGDPYEQYF. The chain recombines TRBV28 with TRBJ2-7; 9 nucleotides align to TRBD1. With V trimmed by 10 bases and J by 2 bases, 6 bases remained unmatched. This CDR3 has 13 residues. Germline V CDR1 and CDR2: MDHEN, SYDVKM.